A single sample gave rise to the 21 T cell receptor beta chains below, sequenced in a study of T cell changes during pregnancy in multiple sclerosis. The repertoire was sequenced with immunoSEQ multiplex PCR; TCRdb's copy has only in-frame clones and lacks some. Seen here are some 99,000 clones, 90% to 95% observed once, and the top ten hold less than 2.5%. Sequences were derived from peripheral blood, sampled after pregnancy. The receptors were gathered from a female donor in good health, enrolled as a control in a pregnancy study.

The genes are TRBV7-8 and TRBJ1-5; possible D gene TRBD1, 5 bases. V was cut by 3 bases and J by 2 bases, with 11 bases left in between. CDR3 length equals 15 residues. Germline CDR1 reads SGHVS; CDR2 reads FQNEAQ. CDR3 loop: CASSFDSMGNQPQHF. DNA of the CDR3: TGTGCCAGCAGCTTTGACAGTATGGGCAATCAGCCCCAGCATTTT.

This clone was picked up one time. This CDR3 is CAIRNQGNTEAFF. The CDR3 region has the DNA TGTGCCATCAGAAACCAGGGGAACACTGAAGCTTTCTTT. This chain uses TRBV10-3 with TRBJ1-1, with D maybe TRBD1 (5 bases). Trimming took off 6 bases at V and 1 base at J, with 9 bases between the two ends. This CDR3 contains 13 residues. Germline CDR1 reads ENHRY; CDR2 reads SYGVKD.

This clone has at least ten counts. This chain links TRBV6-6 with TRBJ2-1; D unclear. From germline, CDR1 is MNHNY and CDR2 SVGAGI (reference sequence). This CDR3 contains 14 residues. V lost 0 bases to trimming and J lost 4 bases, with 7 bases between them. CDR3: CASSYSTDYNEQFF. Written as DNA, the CDR3 is TGTGCCAGCAGTTACTCAACAGATTACAATGAGCAGTTCTTC.

The rearrangement links TRBV2 to TRBJ1-5; 8 bases map to TRBD1. Germline CDR1 SNHLY, CDR2 FYNNEI. The CDR3 runs 13 residues. Germline trimming cut 8 bases from V and 1 base from J; bases unmatched to any gene: 1. Written as DNA, the CDR3 is TGTGCCAGCCGGGACAGGAGCAATCAGCCCCAGCATTTT. This codes for CASRDRSNQPQHF.

This clone appeared once. This chain uses TRBV10-3 with TRBJ2-3, with 10 nucleotides matching TRBD2. V lost 10 bases and J lost 3; bases outside the gene matches: 13. Germline V gene sequence: CDR1 ENHRY, CDR2 SYGVKD. The CDR3 is made up of 16 amino acids. This CDR3 reads CATRSGGRQPTDTQYF. The CDR3 coding sequence is TGTGCCACACGTAGCGGGGGGCGCCAACCTACAGATACGCAGTATTTT.

This clone has a single count. This rearrangement joins TRBV7-3 to TRBJ2-1, with TRBD2 matching 11 bases. V lost 0 bases, J lost 7 bases, and 8 bases stayed unmatched. The CDR3 length is 17 residues. Germline V gene sequence: CDR1 SGHTA, CDR2 FQGTGA. This CDR3 reads CASSLTRLAGGGNEQFF. DNA for the CDR3: TGTGCCAGCAGCTTAACGCGTCTAGCGGGGGGTGGTAATGAGCAGTTCTTC.

The V gene is TRBV7-9, the J gene TRBJ2-5, with D possibly being TRBD1 (6 bases). The CDR3 has 15 amino acids. Germline V gene sequence: CDR1 SEHNR, CDR2 FQNEAQ (reference sequence). V was shortened by 2 bases and J by 4 bases, with 14 bases between the two germline ends. The CDR3 spells CASSLLDSSSETQYF. The CDR3 DNA reads TGTGCCAGCAGCTTATTGGACAGTTCTTCAGAGACCCAGTACTTC. Supplemented by reference TRBV7-9 and TRBJ2-5, the full variable domain reads DTGVSQNPRHKITKRGQNVTFRCDPISEHNRLYWYRQTLGQGPEFLTYFQNEAQLEKSRLLSDRFSAERPKGSFSTLEIQRTEQGDSAMYLCASSLLDSSSETQYFGPGTRLLVL.

The chain links TRBV10-3 to TRBJ2-6; tentative D call: TRBD2 (5 bases). Germline CDR1 and CDR2: ENHRY and SYGVKD. Trimming shortened V by 3 bases and J by 0 bases, and 6 bases separated the two germline ends. The CDR3 length is 15 residues. The CDR3 sequence is CAISDGNSGANVLTF. The CDR3 nucleotides read TGTGCCATCAGTGACGGGAACTCTGGGGCCAACGTCCTGACTTTC.

This clone was detected ten times or more. Other DNA sequences in the same sample also yield this CDR3. This chain uses TRBV6-1 with TRBJ1-1; maybe TRBD1 (6 bases). V lost 4 bases, J lost 5 bases, and 11 bases lay in between. The CDR3 extends over 13 amino acids. Per germline, CDR1 MNHNS and CDR2 SASEGT. CDR3: CASSGTDLTEAFF. CDR3 coding DNA: TGTGCCAGCAGTGGGACAGATCTTACTGAAGCTTTCTTT.

The V call is TRBV28, the J call TRBJ2-1, with 8 bases that match TRBD1. The V segment lost 3 bases and the J segment 3 bases; nucleotides outside the gene matches: 10. Germline lookup yields CDR1 MDHEN and CDR2 SYDVKM. This CDR3 contains 17 residues. The CDR3 DNA reads as TGTGCCAGCAGTTTTGGACAGGGTGGAAGTCTCTACAATGAGCAGTTCTTC. It codes for CASSFGQGGSLYNEQFF.

V usage is TRBV12-5 and J usage is TRBJ2-2; 8 nucleotides line up with TRBD1. Trimming took 2 bases from V and 0 from J; bases not matched to a gene: 5. Germline loops: CDR1 LGHNT, CDR2 FRNRAP. CDR3 length: 17 amino acids. The CDR3 DNA sequence: TGTGCTAGTGGTTTGCGACAGGGGTCCGCGAACACCGGGGAGCTGTTTTTT. Its translation: CASGLRQGSANTGELFF.

The chain combines TRBV11-2 with TRBJ2-2; 11 positions match TRBD2. The junction had 7 bases not matched to a gene; V was cut back by 0 bases and J by 4 bases. Germline values: CDR1 SGHAT, CDR2 FQNNGV. This CDR3 comprises 18 residues. The CDR3 DNA reads TGTGCCAGCAGCTTAGACTTAGCGGGAGGGCTAAGCACCGGGGAGCTGTTTTTT. Translation gives CASSLDLAGGLSTGELFF.

This clone was counted once. The gene calls are TRBV6-5 and TRBJ1-2; tentative D call: TRBD1 (5 bases). Germline lookup yields CDR1 MNHEY and CDR2 SVGAGI. This CDR3 spans 14 amino acids. V gave up 2 bases and J gave up 3 bases, with 10 bases separating them. CDR3 in DNA: TGTGCCAGCAGTTACGGCGACAGAGACTATGGCTACACCTTC. This codes for CASSYGDRDYGYTF.

CDR3 in amino acids: CASSTRTSGSNEQYF. CDR3 coding DNA: TGTGCCAGCAGTACACGGACTAGCGGGAGTAACGAGCAGTACTTC. V usage is TRBV6-1 and J usage is TRBJ2-7, with 13 bases that match TRBD2. Per germline, CDR1 MNHNS and CDR2 SASEGT. Unmatched junction bases numbered 6, after V lost 5 bases and J lost 5 bases. The CDR3 consists of 15 residues.

The chain has TRBV30 and TRBJ2-5; 12 bases fit TRBD1. This CDR3 spans 16 amino acids. Germline assignment: CDR1 GTSNPN and CDR2 SVGIG (reference sequence). With 5 bases clipped from V and 7 bases from J, the junction kept 14 bases outside the gene matches. CDR3 DNA: TGTGCCTGGGTCCCGGGACAGGGGGCAAGTCGGGGGACCCAGTACTTC. This codes for CAWVPGQGASRGTQYF.

This chain joins TRBV27 and TRBJ2-1; D remains unclear. V lost 5 bases and J 0 bases, leaving 8 bases between the germline ends. The CDR3 has 14 amino acids. Germline CDR1 is MNHEY and CDR2 is SMNVEV (reference sequence). The CDR3 loop reads CASSSINSYNEQFF. The CDR3 region has the DNA TGTGCCAGCAGTAGCATAAACTCCTACAATGAGCAGTTCTTC.

The rearrangement uses TRBV4-1 and TRBJ1-2, with a tentative D call TRBD1 (6 bases). V lost 0 bases, J lost 2 bases, and 22 bases lay in between. CDR1 and CDR2 from the germline V gene are MGHRA and YSYEKL. CDR3 length: 19 residues. The CDR3 sequence is CASSQDYQGKFGRNYGYTF. CDR3 in DNA: TGCGCCAGCAGCCAAGACTACCAGGGGAAGTTCGGACGAAACTATGGCTACACCTTC.

V gene TRBV6-5 combines with J gene TRBJ2-1, with TRBD2 matching 11 bases. J was trimmed by 9 bases and V by 6 bases; bases with no gene match: 7. Germline assignment: CDR1 MNHEY and CDR2 SVGAGI. The CDR3 sequence is 14 residues long. CDR3 DNA: TGTGCCAGCAGGATAGCGGGGGGGCCGGGTGAGCAGTTCTTC. It translates to CASRIAGGPGEQFF.

J is TRBJ2-1 and V is TRBV5-4; D remains unclear. The CDR3 covers 13 residues. Germline V gene lookup returns CDR1 SGHNT and CDR2 YYREEE (reference sequence). V lost 3 bases and J 7 bases, leaving 11 bases between the germline ends. CDR3: CASSSPSTNEQFF. CDR3 DNA: TGTGCCAGCAGCTCCCCTAGTACTAATGAGCAGTTCTTC. The full variable domain, in which reference TRBV5-4 and TRBJ2-1 provide the parts outside the CDR3, is ETGVTQSPTHLIKTRGQQVTLRCSSQSGHNTVSWYQQALGQGPQFIFQYYREEENGRGNFPPRFSGLQFPNYSSELNVNALELDDSALYLCASSSPSTNEQFFGPGTRLTVL.

The chain recombines TRBV27 with TRBJ2-5; 11 bases align to TRBD2. The CDR3 loop spans 14 amino acids. The germline V gene encodes CDR1 MNHEY and CDR2 SMNVEV (reference sequence). V lost 4 bases to trimming and J lost 7 bases; unmatched junction nucleotides: 5. DNA for the CDR3: TGTGCCAGCAGTTACGTCGGACTAGCGGGGACCCAGTACTTC. Protein sequence: CASSYVGLAGTQYF.

The V call is TRBV20-1, the J call TRBJ2-1, with a weak D call TRBD2 (6 bases). Germline loops: CDR1 DFQATT, CDR2 SNEGSKA (reference sequence). The CDR3 is made up of 11 amino acids. V lost 8 bases and J lost 7, with 12 bases in between. The CDR3 DNA sequence: TGCAGTACGACTAGAAAGAATGAGCAGTTCTTC. Its translation is CSTTRKNEQFF.